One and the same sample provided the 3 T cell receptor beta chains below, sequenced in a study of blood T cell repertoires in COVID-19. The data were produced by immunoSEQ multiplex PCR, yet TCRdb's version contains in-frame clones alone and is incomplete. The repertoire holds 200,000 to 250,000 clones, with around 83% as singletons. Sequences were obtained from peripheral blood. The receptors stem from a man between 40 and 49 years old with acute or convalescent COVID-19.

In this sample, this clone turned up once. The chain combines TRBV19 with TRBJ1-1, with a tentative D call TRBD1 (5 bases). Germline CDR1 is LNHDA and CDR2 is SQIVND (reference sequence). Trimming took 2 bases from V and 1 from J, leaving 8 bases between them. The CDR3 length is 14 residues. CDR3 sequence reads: CASSITGPNTEAFF. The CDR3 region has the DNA TGTGCCAGTAGTATAACAGGACCGAACACTGAAGCTTTCTTT.

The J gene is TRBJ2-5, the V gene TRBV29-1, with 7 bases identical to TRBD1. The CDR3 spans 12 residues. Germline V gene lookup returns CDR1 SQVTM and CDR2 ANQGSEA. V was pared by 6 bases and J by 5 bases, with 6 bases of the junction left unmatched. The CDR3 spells CSVTTGKETQYF. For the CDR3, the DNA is TGCAGCGTCACGACAGGGAAGGAGACCCAGTACTTC. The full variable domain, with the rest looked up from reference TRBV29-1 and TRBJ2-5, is SAVISQKPSRDICQRGTSLTIQCQVDSQVTMMFWYRQQPGQSLTLIATANQGSEATYESGFVIDKFPISRPNLTFSTLTVSNMSPEDSSIYLCSVTTGKETQYFGPGTRLLVL.

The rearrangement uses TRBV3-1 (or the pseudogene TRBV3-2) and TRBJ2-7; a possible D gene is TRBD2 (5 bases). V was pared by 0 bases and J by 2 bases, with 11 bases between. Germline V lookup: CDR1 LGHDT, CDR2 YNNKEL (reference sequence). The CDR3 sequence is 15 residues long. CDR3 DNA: TGTGCCAGCAGCCAAGAGCCTAGCCGCACCTACGAGCAGTACTTC. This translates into CASSQEPSRTYEQYF.